These 9 T cell receptor beta chains came from one sample sequenced in a study of T cell responses to AZD1222 COVID-19 vaccine. TCRdb's copy holds only in-frame clones and misses some; the assay was immunoSEQ multiplex PCR. The sample has tens of thousands of clones, around 89% seen once. This material consisted of peripheral blood, taken on day 0 of AZD1222 vaccination. The receptors stem from an adult in good health.

The chain links TRBV4-3 to TRBJ1-1; no reliable D call. The CDR3 covers 13 residues. The ends were cut back, 5 bases at V and 1 base at J, with 8 bases in the middle. The germline gives CDR1 LGHNA, CDR2 YSLEER. The CDR3 coding sequence is TGCGCCAGCAGCACGACGGAGAACACTGAAGCTTTCTTT. It is translated as CASSTTENTEAFF.

The chain combines TRBV24-1 with TRBJ1-5, with 9 bases lining up with TRBD1. Per germline, CDR1 KGHDR and CDR2 SFDVKD. This CDR3 is built from 15 residues. V dropped 3 bases and J dropped 7; count of bases not matched to a gene: 6. In DNA form, the CDR3 reads TGTGCCACCAGTGATAAACAGGGGGCAGGGCAGCCCCAGCATTTT. It codes for CATSDKQGAGQPQHF.

This clone was seen once. This chain connects TRBV18 to TRBJ1-2, with TRBD1 matching over 9 bases. The V segment lost 2 bases and the J segment 5 bases; nucleotides outside the gene matches: 6. The germline V gene encodes CDR1 KGHSH and CDR2 LQKENI. This CDR3 is 15 amino acids long. For the CDR3, the DNA is TGTGCCAGCTCACCATCGACAGGGGGGGGATATGGCTACACCTTC. Amino acids: CASSPSTGGGYGYTF.

Comment on this clone: Germline is not matched at one junction end, which may reflect a read error. This chain uses TRBV7-7 with TRBJ2-5; 9 positions match TRBD2. The CDR3 loop spans 15 amino acids. CDR1 and CDR2 (germline): SSHAT, FNYEAQ (reference sequence). The CDR3 loop reads CASSLAVAGVETQYF. Here the CDR3 DNA reads TGTGCTAGCAGCTTAGCGGTAGCGGGGGTGGAGACCCAGTACTTC.

The rearrangement joins TRBV6-2 or TRBV6-3 to TRBJ1-5; D gene uncertain. Trimming removed 2 bases at V and 5 bases at J, with 4 bases between. The CDR3 has 12 amino acids. Germline loops: CDR1 MNHEY, CDR2 SVGEGT. CDR3 sequence (DNA): TGTGCCAGCAGTTACGGACATCAGCCCCAGCATTTT. It is translated as CASSYGHQPQHF.

V and J are TRBV29-1 and TRBJ2-1; either TRBD1 or TRBD2 may supply D (6 bases each). The CDR3 loop spans 14 amino acids. V shed 4 bases and J shed 5 bases, with 15 bases lying between them. Germline V lookup: CDR1 SQVTM, CDR2 ANQGSEA. Written as DNA, the CDR3 is TGCAGCGTTGGGGGGGCACCTAACCACAATGAGCAGTTCTTC. Translation: CSVGGAPNHNEQFF.

This chain uses TRBV7-2 with TRBJ1-5; D gene ambiguous. V lost 5 bases to trimming and J lost 4 bases, with 6 bases between them. The CDR3 has 12 residues. The germline V gene has CDR1 SGHTA and CDR2 FQGNSA. CDR3 loop: CASSTENQPQHF. CDR3 nucleotide sequence: TGTGCCAGCAGCACCGAGAATCAGCCCCAGCATTTT. The variable domain in full, completed from reference TRBV7-2 and TRBJ1-5, reads GAGVSQSPSNKVTEKGKDVELRCDPISGHTALYWYRQSLGQGLEFLIYFQGNSAPDKSGLPSDRFSAERTGGSVSTLTIQRTQQEDSAVYLCASSTENQPQHFGDGTRLSIL.

This clone appeared once. V gene TRBV5-1 combines with J gene TRBJ2-5, with D unclear. CDR1 is SGHRS and CDR2 is YFSETQ in the germline V gene. The V end was cut by 4 bases, the J end by 1 base, with 14 bases between. This CDR3 region has 15 residues. The CDR3 bases are TGCGCCAGCAGCCCTCAGCCAACCGGCCAAGAGACCCAGTACTTC. The encoded protein is CASSPQPTGQETQYF.

This clone has a single count. This sequence joins TRBV25-1 and TRBJ1-1; 11 bases align to TRBD1. CDR3 length equals 14 residues. Germline-derived CDR1 and CDR2 are MGHDK and SYGVNS. V shed 8 bases, J shed 7 bases, and the junction held 9 bases outside the gene matches. CDR3 in amino acids: CASAWDRGTGEAFF. Written as DNA, the CDR3 is TGTGCCAGCGCTTGGGACAGGGGGACAGGTGAAGCTTTCTTT.